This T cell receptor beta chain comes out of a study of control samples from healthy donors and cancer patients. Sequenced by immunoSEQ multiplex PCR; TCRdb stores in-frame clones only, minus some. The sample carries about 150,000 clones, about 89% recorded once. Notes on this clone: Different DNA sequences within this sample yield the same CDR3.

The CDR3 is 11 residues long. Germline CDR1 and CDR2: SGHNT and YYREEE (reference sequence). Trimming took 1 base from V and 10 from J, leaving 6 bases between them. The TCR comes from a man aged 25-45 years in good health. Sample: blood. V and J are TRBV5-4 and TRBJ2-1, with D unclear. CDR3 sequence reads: CASSLRGEQFF. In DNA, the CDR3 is TGTGCCAGCAGCTTGCGTGGAGAGCAGTTCTTC.